This T cell receptor beta chain emerged from a study of breast tumors, draining lymph nodes, adjacent tissues. This clonotype was detected ten times or more. The antigen remains undetermined. A clone one base away is much larger, so this may be a read error. Samples came from axillary lymph nodes draining the breast cancer. The study's findings and limits: Tumor repertoires ranked between lymph nodes and nontumor tissue in diversity, with V and J gene preferences. Data fit most tumor T cells coming from lymph node, expanding in tumor. Luminal-like breast cancer showed significantly greater tumor-nontumor repertoire similarity than basal-like breast cancer did.

Trimming stripped 5 bases from V and 2 bases from J, with 20 bases between. CDR1 DFQATT and CDR2 SNEGSKA come from the germline V gene (reference sequence). The CDR3 runs to 16 residues. Via MiXCR, TCRdb re-called the multiplex PCR reads, giving one row per CDR3 protein. The sample contains about 170,000 distinct CDR3 sequences, around 33% of which appear only once. The material sequenced was axillary lymph node tissue. This chain connects TRBV20-1 to TRBJ2-3, with D perhaps assigned TRBD1 or TRBD2 (5 bases each). The receptor was isolated from a female donor with breast cancer. Some clones in this sample may be carry-over from other donors' samples. The CDR3 spells CSAGMMSGSSTDTQYF. The CDR3 DNA reads TGCAGTGCTGGGATGATGTCAGGGAGCTCCACAGATACGCAGTATTTT.